This is a list of T cell receptor beta chains from one sample in a study of cytomegalovirus exposure and HLA in healthy donors. Measured with immunoSEQ multiplex PCR; TCRdb has only the in-frame clones, and not every one. The sample contains over 85,000 clones, approximately 87% of which appear only once. Sequenced: PBMCs. These receptors were obtained from a middle-aged man in good health and CMV-seronegative. Each CDR3 is given with its conserved first and last residue. The order of the fields is V gene, J gene, clone size, D gene, CDR3 protein, CDR3 DNA. A D gene is named only where the DNA matches it firmly. The listing skips clone size in some rows; elsewhere it reads once, few, many or a size class.

V gene: TRBV7-9
J gene: TRBJ1-3
clone size: NA
D gene: NA
CDR3 protein: CSSSRDRNTIYF
CDR3 DNA: TGTTCCAGCAGCCGAGACAGAAACACCATATATTTT

V gene: TRBV7-5
J gene: TRBJ1-1
clone size: NA
D gene: NA
CDR3 protein: CARSLGQGGLAFF
CDR3 DNA: TGTGCCAGAAGCTTAGGTCAGGGGGGCTTGGCTTTCTTT

V gene: TRBV6-5
J gene: TRBJ2-3
clone size: few
D gene: NA
CDR3 protein: CASSYSQGTDTQYF
CDR3 DNA: TGTGCCAGCAGTTACTCTCAGGGCACAGATACGCAGTATTTT

V gene: TRBV9
J gene: TRBJ2-7
clone size: NA
D gene: NA
CDR3 protein: CASSVDTGIYEQYF
CDR3 DNA: TGTGCCAGCAGCGTAGACACAGGGATCTACGAGCAGTACTTC

V gene: TRBV18
J gene: TRBJ1-2
clone size: NA
D gene: NA
CDR3 protein: CASSRSGTRAGYTF
CDR3 DNA: TGTGCCAGCTCACGGTCCGGGACAAGGGCGGGCTACACCTTC

V gene: TRBV2
J gene: TRBJ1-2
clone size: NA
D gene: TRBD1
CDR3 protein: CARRTGGARGYTF
CDR3 DNA: TGTGCCAGAAGGACAGGGGGCGCGAGGGGCTACACCTTC

V gene: TRBV15
J gene: TRBJ2-6
clone size: NA
D gene: TRBD1
CDR3 protein: CATSRAGATGTVVSGANVLTF
CDR3 DNA: TGTGCCACCAGCAGAGCCGGGGCGACGGGGACAGTAGTATCTGGGGCCAACGTCCTGACTTTC

V gene: TRBV11-1
J gene: TRBJ2-2
clone size: NA
D gene: NA
CDR3 protein: CASSPGMTGELFF
CDR3 DNA: TGTGCCAGCAGCCCGGGGATGACCGGGGAGCTGTTTTTT

V gene: TRBV7-9
J gene: TRBJ1-1
clone size: NA
D gene: TRBD1
CDR3 protein: CASSLTGDSEAFF
CDR3 DNA: TGTGCCAGCAGCCTTACAGGGGATTCTGAAGCTTTCTTT

V gene: TRBV13
J gene: TRBJ2-7
clone size: NA
D gene: NA
CDR3 protein: CASSLTNRVYEQYF
CDR3 DNA: TGTGCCAGCAGCTTAACTAACAGGGTGTACGAGCAGTACTTC

V gene: TRBV12-5
J gene: TRBJ1-4
clone size: NA
D gene: TRBD1
CDR3 protein: CASGFTLQGAASEKLFF
CDR3 DNA: TGTGCTAGTGGTTTCACCCTACAGGGGGCGGCAAGTGAAAAACTGTTTTTT

V gene: TRBV28
J gene: TRBJ2-6
clone size: NA
D gene: TRBD1
CDR3 protein: CASSLPRTGGIYSSGANVLTF
CDR3 DNA: TGTGCCAGCAGTTTACCCAGGACAGGGGGTATCTACTCCTCTGGGGCCAACGTCCTGACTTTC

V gene: TRBV11-2
J gene: TRBJ2-5
clone size: NA
D gene: NA
CDR3 protein: CASSRSSISQETQYF
CDR3 DNA: TGTGCCAGCAGCCGTTCTAGCATCAGCCAGGAGACCCAGTACTTC

V gene: TRBV7-9
J gene: TRBJ1-1
clone size: NA
D gene: NA
CDR3 protein: CASGGQNTEAFF
CDR3 DNA: TGTGCCAGCGGGGGACAGAACACTGAAGCTTTCTTT

V gene: TRBV2
J gene: TRBJ1-2
clone size: NA
D gene: TRBD1
CDR3 protein: CASSGTGDYGYTF
CDR3 DNA: TGTGCCAGCAGTGGGACAGGGGACTATGGCTACACCTTC

V gene: TRBV5-1
J gene: TRBJ1-2
clone size: NA
D gene: TRBD1
CDR3 protein: CASSLEAGGGYTF
CDR3 DNA: TGCGCCAGCAGCTTAGAGGCAGGGGGTGGCTACACCTTC

V gene: TRBV7-3
J gene: TRBJ2-2
clone size: NA
D gene: TRBD1
CDR3 protein: CASSTSDRATGELFF
CDR3 DNA: TGTGCCAGCAGCACCTCGGACAGGGCGACCGGGGAGCTGTTTTTT

V gene: TRBV7-9
J gene: TRBJ2-2
clone size: NA
D gene: TRBD1
CDR3 protein: CASSTRQGLETGELFF
CDR3 DNA: TGTGCCAGCAGCACCCGACAGGGATTGGAAACCGGGGAGCTGTTTTTT

V gene: TRBV4-1
J gene: TRBJ2-3
clone size: NA
D gene: TRBD2
CDR3 protein: CASSSRGGTSTDTQYF
CDR3 DNA: TGCGCCAGCAGCTCCCGGGGGGGGACTAGCACAGATACGCAGTATTTT

V gene: TRBV29-1
J gene: TRBJ2-2
clone size: NA
D gene: NA
CDR3 protein: CSVQKDSSTGELFF
CDR3 DNA: TGCAGCGTACAAAAAGACAGCAGCACCGGGGAGCTGTTTTTT

V gene: TRBV4-3
J gene: TRBJ1-6
clone size: NA
D gene: TRBD1
CDR3 protein: CASSPEGAINSPLHF
CDR3 DNA: TGCGCCAGCAGCCCCGAGGGGGCGATTAATTCACCCCTCCACTTT

V gene: TRBV30
J gene: TRBJ2-3
clone size: NA
D gene: NA
CDR3 protein: CAWSVRVDTQYF
CDR3 DNA: TGTGCCTGGAGTGTACGGGTAGATACGCAGTATTTT

V gene: TRBV4-1
J gene: TRBJ1-2
clone size: NA
D gene: TRBD1
CDR3 protein: CASSQQTGIHGYTF
CDR3 DNA: TGCGCCAGCAGCCAACAGACAGGGATTCATGGCTACACCTTC

V gene: TRBV6-5
J gene: TRBJ1-5
clone size: few
D gene: NA
CDR3 protein: CASKQRNQPQHF
CDR3 DNA: TGTGCCAGCAAACAGCGCAATCAGCCCCAGCATTTT

V gene: TRBV28
J gene: TRBJ1-2
clone size: NA
D gene: TRBD1
CDR3 protein: CASRHHPGTGKGYTF
CDR3 DNA: TGTGCCAGCAGACACCATCCCGGGACAGGGAAGGGCTACACCTTC

V gene: TRBV2
J gene: TRBJ1-5
clone size: once
D gene: TRBD1
CDR3 protein: CASMQGARQPQHF
CDR3 DNA: TGTGCCAGCATGCAGGGGGCACGGCAGCCCCAGCATTTT

V gene: TRBV5-1
J gene: TRBJ2-3
clone size: once
D gene: TRBD1
CDR3 protein: CASSLEGQEYGMGQYF
CDR3 DNA: TGCGCCAGCAGCTTGGAGGGACAGGAGTACGGGATGGGGCAGTATTTT

V gene: TRBV10-1
J gene: TRBJ1-5
clone size: once
D gene: NA
CDR3 protein: CASSVLLFRGFQHF
CDR3 DNA: TGCGCCAGCAGTGTTTTACTGTTTAGGGGGTTCCAGCATTTT

V gene: TRBV5-6
J gene: TRBJ2-7
clone size: NA
D gene: TRBD1
CDR3 protein: CASSLKGQGAYEQYF
CDR3 DNA: TGTGCCAGCAGCTTGAAAGGACAGGGGGCCTACGAGCAGTACTTC

V gene: TRBV7-7
J gene: TRBJ2-3
clone size: NA
D gene: TRBD2
CDR3 protein: CASSFGTSSTDTQYF
CDR3 DNA: TGTGCTAGCAGCTTCGGGACTAGTAGCACAGATACGCAGTATTTT

V gene: TRBV19
J gene: TRBJ1-1
clone size: NA
D gene: TRBD1
CDR3 protein: CASRSRGRFPNTEAFF
CDR3 DNA: TGTGCCAGTAGGAGCAGGGGGCGCTTCCCGAACACTGAAGCTTTCTTT

V gene: TRBV25-1
J gene: TRBJ1-1
clone size: few
D gene: NA
CDR3 protein: CASSNRVTEAFF
CDR3 DNA: TGTGCCAGCAGTAACAGGGTCACTGAAGCTTTCTTT

V gene: TRBV7-2
J gene: TRBJ2-7
clone size: NA
D gene: TRBD2
CDR3 protein: CASSPAGGSSSYEQYF
CDR3 DNA: TGTGCCAGCAGCCCGGCGGGGGGGTCGAGCTCCTACGAGCAGTACTTC

V gene: TRBV2
J gene: TRBJ1-3
clone size: NA
D gene: TRBD1
CDR3 protein: CASSTRQGPLDTIYF
CDR3 DNA: TGTGCCAGCAGTACCCGACAGGGACCGTTAGACACCATATATTTT

V gene: TRBV2
J gene: TRBJ1-5
clone size: few
D gene: TRBD1
CDR3 protein: CASSESPEQGALAWGDQPQHF
CDR3 DNA: TGTGCCAGCAGTGAGTCCCCGGAACAGGGGGCGCTTGCCTGGGGTGATCAGCCCCAGCATTTT

V gene: TRBV11-3
J gene: TRBJ1-1
clone size: NA
D gene: NA
CDR3 protein: CASSSGYSVEAFF
CDR3 DNA: TGTGCCAGCAGCTCGGGGTATAGTGTTGAAGCTTTCTTT

V gene: TRBV4-1
J gene: TRBJ2-1
clone size: NA
D gene: NA
CDR3 protein: CASSQERGSSYNEQFF
CDR3 DNA: TGCGCCAGCAGCCAAGAACGAGGGAGCTCCTACAATGAGCAGTTCTTC

V gene: TRBV4-2
J gene: TRBJ2-7
clone size: NA
D gene: NA
CDR3 protein: CASSQDRQDPSYEQYF
CDR3 DNA: TGTGCCAGCAGCCAAGACCGACAGGACCCATCCTACGAGCAGTACTTC

V gene: TRBV29-1
J gene: TRBJ1-5
clone size: NA
D gene: NA
CDR3 protein: CSVEESNQPQHF
CDR3 DNA: TGCAGCGTTGAGGAGTCGAATCAGCCCCAGCATTTT

V gene: TRBV7-9
J gene: TRBJ2-7
clone size: NA
D gene: NA
CDR3 protein: CASSLEGHSYYEQYF
CDR3 DNA: TGTGCCAGCAGCTTAGAAGGTCACAGCTACTACGAGCAGTACTTC